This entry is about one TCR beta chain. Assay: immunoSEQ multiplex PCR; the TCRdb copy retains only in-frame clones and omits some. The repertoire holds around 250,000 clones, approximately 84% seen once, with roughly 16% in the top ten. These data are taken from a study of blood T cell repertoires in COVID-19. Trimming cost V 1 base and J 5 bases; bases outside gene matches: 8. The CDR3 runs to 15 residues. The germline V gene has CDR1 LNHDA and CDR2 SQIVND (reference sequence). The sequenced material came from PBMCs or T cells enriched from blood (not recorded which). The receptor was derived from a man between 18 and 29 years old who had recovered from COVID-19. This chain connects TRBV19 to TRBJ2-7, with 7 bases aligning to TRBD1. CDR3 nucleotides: TGTGCCAGTAGTATAGTTCCAGGGGGATCGGACGAGCAGTACTTC. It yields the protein CASSIVPGGSDEQYF. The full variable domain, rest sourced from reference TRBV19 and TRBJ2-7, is DGGITQSPKYLFRKEGQNVTLSCEQNLNHDAMYWYRQDPGQGLRLIYYSQIVNDFQKGDIAEGYSVSREKKESFPLTVTSAQKNPTAFYLCASSIVPGGSDEQYFGPGTRLTVT.